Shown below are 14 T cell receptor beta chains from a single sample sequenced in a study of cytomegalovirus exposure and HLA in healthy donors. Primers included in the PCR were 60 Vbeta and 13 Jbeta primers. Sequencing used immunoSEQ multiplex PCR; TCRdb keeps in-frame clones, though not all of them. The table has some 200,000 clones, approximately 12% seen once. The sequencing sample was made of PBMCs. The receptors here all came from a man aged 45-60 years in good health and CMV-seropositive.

The CDR3 loop reads CASSLSVHKRPYNEQFF. CDR3 sequence (DNA): TGTGCCAGCAGTTTATCTGTCCACAAGAGGCCCTACAATGAGCAGTTCTTC. V gene TRBV27 combines with J gene TRBJ2-1; D gene uncertain. Trimming left V 0 bases short and J 2 bases short, with 14 bases between. Germline values: CDR1 MNHEY, CDR2 SMNVEV (reference sequence). CDR3 size: 17 residues.

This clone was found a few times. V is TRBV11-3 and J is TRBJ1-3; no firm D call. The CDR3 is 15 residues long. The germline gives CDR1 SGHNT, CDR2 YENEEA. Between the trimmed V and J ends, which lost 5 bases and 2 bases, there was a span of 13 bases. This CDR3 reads CASSAEQIPGNTIYF. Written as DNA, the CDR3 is TGTGCCAGCAGCGCAGAACAGATACCTGGAAACACCATATATTTT.

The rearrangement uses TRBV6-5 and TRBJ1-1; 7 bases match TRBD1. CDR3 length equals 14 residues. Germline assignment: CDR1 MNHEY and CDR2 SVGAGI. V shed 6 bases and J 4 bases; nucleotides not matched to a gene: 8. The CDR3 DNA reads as TGTGCCAGCAGGATCGACAGGGCTCGCACTGAAGCTTTCTTT. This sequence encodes CASRIDRARTEAFF.

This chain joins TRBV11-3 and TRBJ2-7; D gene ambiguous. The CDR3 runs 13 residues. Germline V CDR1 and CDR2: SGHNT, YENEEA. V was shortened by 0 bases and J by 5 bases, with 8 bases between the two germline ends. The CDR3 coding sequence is TGTGCCAGCAGCTTAGAAACAGTAAACGAGCAGTACTTC. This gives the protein CASSLETVNEQYF.

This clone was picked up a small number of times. This chain's CDR3 is CAWGRQEGTEAFF. The CDR3 DNA follows: TGTGCCTGGGGTCGGCAGGAGGGGACTGAAGCTTTCTTT. V gene TRBV30 combines with J gene TRBJ1-1; D is possibly TRBD1 (5 bases). Trimming shortened V by 5 bases and J by 5 bases, and 15 bases separated the two germline ends. This CDR3 has 13 amino acids. From germline, CDR1 is GTSNPN and CDR2 SVGIG (reference sequence).

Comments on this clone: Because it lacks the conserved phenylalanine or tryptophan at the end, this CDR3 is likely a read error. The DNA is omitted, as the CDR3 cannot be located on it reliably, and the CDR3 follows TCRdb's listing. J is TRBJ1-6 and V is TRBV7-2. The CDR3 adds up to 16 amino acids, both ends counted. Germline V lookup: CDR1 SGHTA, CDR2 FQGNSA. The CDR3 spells CASSLGLSRDNSPIHL.

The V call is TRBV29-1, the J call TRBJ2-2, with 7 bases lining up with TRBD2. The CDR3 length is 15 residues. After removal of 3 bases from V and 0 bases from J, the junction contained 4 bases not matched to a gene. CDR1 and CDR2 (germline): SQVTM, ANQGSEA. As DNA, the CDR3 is TGCAGCGTTGATCCGGGGGGTGCGAACACCGGGGAGCTGTTTTTT. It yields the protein CSVDPGGANTGELFF.

The CDR3 DNA reads TGTGCCAGCCCGGTCACTCCCAGGGGGCGCCGAAGGAGTGGCTACACCTTC. It encodes CASPVTPRGRRRSGYTF. The chain is built from TRBV6-9 and TRBJ1-2; 8 bases fit TRBD1. CDR1 and CDR2 from the germline V gene are MNHGY and SVAAGI. The CDR3 extends over 17 amino acids. Trimming took 8 bases from V and 7 from J; bases not matched to a gene: 21.

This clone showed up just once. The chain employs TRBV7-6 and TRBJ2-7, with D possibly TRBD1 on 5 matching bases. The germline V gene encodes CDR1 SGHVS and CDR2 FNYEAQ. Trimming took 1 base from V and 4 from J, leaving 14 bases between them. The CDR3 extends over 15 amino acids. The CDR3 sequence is CASSLGSGSAYEQYF. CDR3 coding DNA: TGTGCCAGCAGCTTAGGGTCAGGGTCGGCTTACGAGCAGTACTTC.

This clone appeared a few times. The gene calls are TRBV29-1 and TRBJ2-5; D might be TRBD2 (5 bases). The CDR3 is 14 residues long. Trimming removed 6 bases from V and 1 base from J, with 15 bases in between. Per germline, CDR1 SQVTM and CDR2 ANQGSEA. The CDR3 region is CSVAGKLIQETQYF. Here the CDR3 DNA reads TGCAGCGTGGCGGGTAAACTGATCCAAGAGACCCAGTACTTC.

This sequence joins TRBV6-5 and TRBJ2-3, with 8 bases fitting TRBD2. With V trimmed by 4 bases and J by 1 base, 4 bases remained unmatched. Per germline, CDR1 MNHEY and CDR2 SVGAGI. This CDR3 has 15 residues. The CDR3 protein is CASSSGGARTDTQYF. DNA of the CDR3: TGTGCCAGCAGTTCCGGGGGGGCCCGCACAGATACGCAGTATTTT.

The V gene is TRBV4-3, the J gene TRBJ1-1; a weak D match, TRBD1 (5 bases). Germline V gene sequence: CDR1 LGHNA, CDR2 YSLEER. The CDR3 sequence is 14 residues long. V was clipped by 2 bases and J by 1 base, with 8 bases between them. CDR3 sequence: CASSQQGWNTEAFF. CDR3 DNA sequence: TGCGCCAGCAGCCAACAGGGATGGAACACTGAAGCTTTCTTT.

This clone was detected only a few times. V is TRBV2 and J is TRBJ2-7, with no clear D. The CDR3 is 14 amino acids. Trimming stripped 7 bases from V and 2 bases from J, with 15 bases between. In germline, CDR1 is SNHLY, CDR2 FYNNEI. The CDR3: CASIEALVPYEQYV. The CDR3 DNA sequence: TGTGCCAGCATAGAGGCTCTCGTGCCCTACGAGCAGTACGTC.

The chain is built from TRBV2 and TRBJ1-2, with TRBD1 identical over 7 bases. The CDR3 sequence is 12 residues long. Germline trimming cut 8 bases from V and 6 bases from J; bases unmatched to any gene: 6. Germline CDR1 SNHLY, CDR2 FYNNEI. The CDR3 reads CASLEGADGYTF. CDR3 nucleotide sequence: TGTGCCAGCCTGGAGGGGGCGGATGGCTACACCTTC.